This TCR beta chain was sequenced in a study of OX40 agonist ivuxolimab in advanced cancers. Study observations and caveats: On average, CD8+ T cells had more expanded clones than CD4+.

Exclusion of a patient followed from autoimmune disease history or systemic immunosuppression. Profiled with immunoSEQ multiplex PCR; TCRdb holds only in-frame clones, not every one. The data contain about 90,000 clones, 85% to 90% of them singletons. Comments on this clone: No antigen is known for it.

V was trimmed by 5 bases and J by 5 bases, leaving 12 bases between them. This CDR3 is 14 amino acids long. The germline V gene has CDR1 SGHVS and CDR2 FQNEAQ. The TCR sequence derives from an adult with an advanced solid tumor such as melanoma, head and neck, liver or kidney cancer. The sample consisted of CD4+ or CD8+ T cells sorted from blood, taken in a trial of the OX40 agonist ivuxolimab. The chain couples TRBV7-8 to TRBJ2-2; D might be TRBD2 (5 bases). CDR3 protein: CASSPLIATGELFF. The CDR3 nucleotides are TGTGCCAGCAGCCCATTGATAGCGACCGGGGAGCTGTTTTTT. The full variable domain, in which reference TRBV7-8 and TRBJ2-2 provide the parts outside the CDR3, is GAGVSQSPRYKVAKRGQDVALRCDPISGHVSLFWYQQALGQGPEFLTYFQNEAQLDKSGLPSDRFFAERPEGSVSTLKIQRTQQEDSAVYLCASSPLIATGELFFGEGSRLTVL.